These 10 T cell receptor beta chains share one sample of origin, sequenced in a study of OX40 agonist ivuxolimab in advanced cancers. The method was immunoSEQ multiplex PCR; TCRdb's version includes in-frame clones alone and lacks a portion of them. The top ten hold under 13% of the sample, which has around 60,000 clones, about four fifths seen once. Sequenced here: CD4+ or CD8+ T cells sorted from blood, sampled in a trial of the OX40 agonist ivuxolimab. The origin of the receptors is an adult with an advanced solid tumor such as melanoma, head and neck, liver or kidney cancer.

This sequence joins TRBV5-6 and TRBJ2-3; 9 bases map to TRBD2. CDR3 length: 17 residues. The ends lost 4 bases at V and 2 bases at J; junction bases unmatched: 11. Germline V CDR1 and CDR2: SGHDT, YYEEEE. The CDR3 sequence is CASSPGLAGAYTDTQYF. In DNA form, the CDR3 reads TGTGCCAGCAGCCCAGGTTTAGCGGGGGCCTACACAGATACGCAGTATTTT.

The chain recombines TRBV12-5 with TRBJ1-2; the D gene is possibly TRBD1 (6 bases). CDR3 length: 13 amino acids. Deletions cut 2 bases from V and 4 bases from J, with 8 bases between. Germline values: CDR1 LGHNT, CDR2 FRNRAP. CDR3 in DNA: TGTGCTAGTGGTTTGACAGGGTCCTATGGCTACACCTTC. Translation: CASGLTGSYGYTF.

The rearrangement links TRBV9 to TRBJ2-3; 8 nucleotides line up with TRBD1. Germline trimming cut 5 bases from V and 6 bases from J; bases unmatched to any gene: 5. Germline loops: CDR1 SGDLS, CDR2 YYNGEE. The CDR3 totals 13 residues. In nucleotides, the CDR3 is TGTGCCAGCAGTCAGGACAGGGCCGATACGCAGTATTTT. Its translation is CASSQDRADTQYF.

The chain is built from TRBV25-1 and TRBJ2-5; tentatively, D is TRBD1 (6 bases). CDR1 and CDR2 from the germline V gene are MGHDK and SYGVNS. This CDR3 contains 12 residues. The germline V and J ends were trimmed by 5 bases and 4 bases, with 8 bases remaining between them. The DNA of the CDR3 is TGTGCCAGCAGTCAGGGGAGAGAGACCCAGTACTTC. This codes for CASSQGRETQYF. The whole variable domain, remainder taken from reference TRBV25-1 and TRBJ2-5, is EADIYQTPRYLVIGTGKKITLECSQTMGHDKMYWYQQDPGMELHLIHYSYGVNSTEKGDLSSESTVSRIRTEHFPLTLESARPSHTSQYLCASSQGRETQYFGPGTRLLVL.

The chain combines TRBV19 with TRBJ2-5, with D tentatively TRBD2 (6 bases). Germline V gene lookup returns CDR1 LNHDA and CDR2 SQIVND (reference sequence). V shed 3 bases and J shed 5 bases, with 16 bases lying between them. The CDR3 sequence is 15 residues long. The CDR3 nucleotides are TGTGCCAGTAGTATCTCTGGACGGGAGAGGGAGACCCAGTACTTC. Translated: CASSISGRERETQYF.

The V and J genes are TRBV27 and TRBJ1-2; 7 bases are shared with TRBD1. This CDR3 comprises 14 residues. CDR1 and CDR2 from the germline V gene are MNHEY and SMNVEV (reference sequence). Germline trimming cut 2 bases from V and 5 bases from J; bases unmatched to any gene: 5. The CDR3: CASSLAGTVYGYTF. In DNA, the CDR3 is TGTGCCAGCAGTTTAGCCGGGACAGTTTATGGCTACACCTTC.

This chain connects TRBV4-1 to TRBJ1-1; 9 positions agree with TRBD1. The CDR3 loop spans 18 amino acids. Germline lookup yields CDR1 MGHRA and CDR2 YSYEKL. Trimming removed 0 bases from V and 0 bases from J; junction bases left unmatched: 8. The CDR3 here is CASSQDTGQGGMNTEAFF. In DNA form, the CDR3 reads TGCGCCAGCAGCCAAGATACGGGACAGGGAGGGATGAACACTGAAGCTTTCTTT.

This chain uses TRBV7-3 with TRBJ2-5; the D gene is possibly TRBD2 (6 bases). This CDR3 contains 13 residues. Trimming pared 3 bases from V and 5 bases from J, leaving 10 bases between. Looked up from germline, CDR1 is SGHTA and CDR2 is FQGTGA. This chain's CDR3 is CASSFQEGETQYF. In nucleotides, the CDR3 is TGTGCCAGCAGCTTTCAGGAGGGGGAGACCCAGTACTTC.

This clone was detected only a few times. In DNA form, the CDR3 reads TGTGCCAGCAGCCTCCACACTAGCGACGGCAAAAACATTCAGTACTTC. Its translation: CASSLHTSDGKNIQYF. The chain has TRBV7-9 and TRBJ2-4; the match to TRBD2 covers 7 bases. Trimming cost V 5 bases and J 3 bases; bases outside gene matches: 10. CDR1 and CDR2 from the germline V gene are SEHNR and FQNEAQ (reference sequence). This CDR3 has 16 amino acids.

V gene TRBV7-3 combines with J gene TRBJ2-1, with TRBD1 as a possible D gene (5 bases). This CDR3 region has 14 residues. V lost 1 base and J 4 bases, leaving 8 bases between the germline ends. Germline V gives CDR1 SGHTA, CDR2 FQGTGA. CDR3 in amino acids: CASSLNKGYNEQFF. In DNA form, the CDR3 reads TGTGCCAGCAGCTTAAATAAGGGGTACAATGAGCAGTTCTTC.